What follows describes a single T cell receptor beta chain. Its antigen is undetermined. The record originates from a study of cytomegalovirus exposure and HLA in healthy donors. CDR1 is ENHRY, CDR2 SYGVKD, per germline. Trimming pared 4 bases from V and 2 bases from J, leaving 5 bases between. This CDR3 region has 12 residues. The study ran its PCR with 60 Vbeta and 13 Jbeta primers. Data came from immunoSEQ multiplex PCR; TCRdb stores just in-frame clones and leaves some out. Among roughly 120,000 clones listed, 80% to 85% were seen once. General observations from the study: Previous analysis showed most TCR beta V segments were productive about 87% or about 30% of the time. A likely sequencing artifact accounted for one observed cluster of highly shared sequence variants.

Specimen: PBMCs. The chain combines TRBV10-3 with TRBJ1-1; the D is unclear. The receptor's source is a woman between 25 and 40 years old in good health and CMV-seronegative. This chain's CDR3 is CAISVHNTEAFF. The CDR3 DNA follows: TGTGCCATCAGTGTACATAACACTGAAGCTTTCTTT.